The next 23 T cell receptor beta chains were all read from a single sample in a study of blood T cell repertoires in COVID-19. Generated by immunoSEQ multiplex PCR, the TCRdb table keeps only in-frame clones and is missing some. The table records under 300,000 clones, over 75% of them present only once. The sample consisted of PBMCs or T cells enriched from blood (not recorded which). The receptors were sampled from a woman younger than 35 who had recovered from COVID-19.

Only one count was recorded for this clone. This chain connects TRBV12-3 or TRBV12-4 to TRBJ1-2; D unclear. With 5 bases removed from V and 8 bases from J, the gap between germline ends came to 9 bases. The CDR3 contains 11 residues. The DNA for the CDR3 is TGTGCCAGCAGTATCGAGAGGGGCTACACCTTC. The encoded protein is CASSIERGYTF.

The chain couples TRBV19 to TRBJ2-1; D perhaps matches TRBD2 (5 bases). Between the trimmed V and J ends, which lost 3 bases and 7 bases, there was a span of 13 bases. This CDR3 has 14 residues. The germline gives CDR1 LNHDA, CDR2 SQIVND (reference sequence). The CDR3 is CASSIHGPGNEQFF. Here the CDR3 DNA reads TGTGCCAGTAGTATCCACGGACCGGGGAATGAGCAGTTCTTC.

The rearrangement links TRBV19 to TRBJ2-1; a weak D match, TRBD1 (6 bases). CDR1 is LNHDA, CDR2 SQIVND, per germline (reference sequence). With 3 bases removed from V and 0 bases from J, the gap between germline ends came to 12 bases. The CDR3 covers 16 residues. CDR3 protein: CASSISTGSSYNEQFF. CDR3 coding DNA: TGTGCCAGTAGTATCTCGACAGGTAGCTCCTACAATGAGCAGTTCTTC. The variable domain in full, with the rest retrieved from reference TRBV19 and TRBJ2-1, is DGGITQSPKYLFRKEGQNVTLSCEQNLNHDAMYWYRQDPGQGLRLIYYSQIVNDFQKGDIAEGYSVSREKKESFPLTVTSAQKNPTAFYLCASSISTGSSYNEQFFGPGTRLTVL.

V and J are TRBV18 and TRBJ2-1; TRBD2 matches 8 bases. CDR1 is KGHSH, CDR2 LQKENI, per germline. The CDR3 runs to 16 residues. Trimming removed 2 bases from V and 1 base from J; junction bases left unmatched: 4. CDR3 sequence (DNA): TGTGCCAGCTCACCAACAGCGGGGGTGTCCTACAATGAGCAGTTCTTC. Its protein product is CASSPTAGVSYNEQFF.

The CDR3 DNA reads TGTGCCACCAAAATGGGGGCGGGCGGCACTGAAGCTTTCTTT. Amino acids: CATKMGAGGTEAFF. The chain has TRBV27 and TRBJ1-1; the D gene is possibly TRBD1 (6 bases). Germline V gene data show CDR1 as MNHEY and CDR2 as SMNVEV (reference sequence). The V end was cut by 10 bases, the J end by 4 bases, with 19 bases between. The CDR3 length is 14 residues.

This clone was observed once. The chain couples TRBV6-5 to TRBJ1-2; D is perhaps TRBD1 (6 bases). The CDR3 loop spans 13 amino acids. Between the trimmed V and J ends, which lost 2 bases and 5 bases, there was a span of 9 bases. Germline CDR1 MNHEY, CDR2 SVGAGI. The CDR3 DNA is TGTGCCAGCAGTTACGCGACAGGTTATGGCTACACCTTC. Translating gives CASSYATGYGYTF.

The V call is TRBV27, the J call TRBJ1-3; tentative D call: TRBD1 (5 bases). Trimming shortened V by 6 bases and J by 0 bases, and 9 bases separated the two germline ends. Germline values: CDR1 MNHEY, CDR2 SMNVEV (reference sequence). There are 14 residues in the CDR3. The CDR3 spells CASSITGSGNTIYF. CDR3 bases: TGTGCCAGCAGCATAACAGGCTCTGGAAACACCATATATTTT.

The chain combines TRBV4-1 with TRBJ2-1; D unresolved. Germline V gene data show CDR1 as MGHRA and CDR2 as YSYEKL. V was cut by 1 base and J by 10 bases, with 8 bases left in between. The length of the CDR3 is 12 residues. In DNA, the CDR3 is TGCGCCAGCAGCCAAGTAGAGAACGAGCAGTTCTTC. Translating it yields CASSQVENEQFF.

J is TRBJ2-3 and V is TRBV5-6, with D hard to call. The CDR3 extends over 11 amino acids. Trimming took 0 bases from V and 10 from J, leaving 6 bases between them. The germline V gene encodes CDR1 SGHDT and CDR2 YYEEEE. This chain's CDR3 is CASSLDLAQYF. DNA of the CDR3: TGTGCCAGCAGCTTGGACTTGGCGCAGTATTTT.

This clone was picked up a small number of times. This chain links TRBV10-2 with TRBJ1-1, with D possibly being TRBD1 (6 bases). The germline V gene has CDR1 WSHSY and CDR2 SAAADI. This CDR3 is 14 amino acids long. Trimming cost V 4 bases and J 4 bases, with 13 bases left between them. In nucleotides, the CDR3 is TGCGCCAGCAGTGGGACAGCGAGCAGCACTGAAGCTTTCTTT. It translates to CASSGTASSTEAFF.

This clone was recorded only once. The chain employs TRBV19 and TRBJ1-2, with 8 bases matching TRBD1. The CDR3 totals 15 residues. CDR1 and CDR2 from the germline V gene are LNHDA and SQIVND (reference sequence). Losses at the gene ends were 4 bases for V and 2 bases for J; bases not matched to a gene: 6. CDR3 nucleotides: TGTGCCAGTAGTAGATCGGGACAGGACAACTATGGCTACACCTTC. It encodes CASSRSGQDNYGYTF.

In regard to this clone: Other DNA sequences in this specimen translate into the identical CDR3. This sequence joins TRBV4-1 and TRBJ2-7; maybe TRBD1 (5 bases). The length of the CDR3 is 14 residues. Germline assignment: CDR1 MGHRA and CDR2 YSYEKL. The ends were cut back, 1 base at V and 1 base at J, with 8 bases in the middle. The CDR3 DNA reads as TGCGCCAGCAGCCAAGGTAGGGGATCCTACGAGCAGTACTTC. Protein product: CASSQGRGSYEQYF.

This rearrangement joins TRBV24-1 to TRBJ2-1, with TRBD1 matching 7 bases. V was clipped by 8 bases and J by 6 bases; unmatched bases: 9. The germline CDR1 and CDR2 sequences are KGHDR and SFDVKD. The CDR3 covers 14 residues. CDR3 nucleotides: TGTGCCACCAAAAGAGGGACAGCGATCAATGAGCAGTTCTTC. It encodes CATKRGTAINEQFF.

Written as DNA, the CDR3 is TGTGCCAGCAGTGGGCAGGGGGGACAGCCCCAGCATTTT. The encoded protein is CASSGQGGQPQHF. The V and J genes are TRBV6-1 and TRBJ1-5, with TRBD1 identical over 7 bases. The junction had 4 bases not matched to a gene; V was cut back by 4 bases and J by 7 bases. The V gene's germline CDR1 is MNHNS and CDR2 SASEGT. The CDR3 consists of 13 residues.

The chain links TRBV9 to TRBJ2-7, with 7 bases identical to TRBD1. This CDR3 region has 14 residues. Germline trimming cut 4 bases from V and 0 bases from J; bases unmatched to any gene: 4. CDR1 is SGDLS, CDR2 YYNGEE, per germline. The CDR3 region has the DNA TGTGCCAGCAGCTCGACAGGGAGCTCCTACGAGCAGTACTTC. Its protein product is CASSSTGSSYEQYF.

This clone was found a few times. V gene TRBV10-2 combines with J gene TRBJ2-3; 16 positions match TRBD2. Germline loops: CDR1 WSHSY, CDR2 SAAADI. There are 18 residues in the CDR3. V gave up 5 bases and J gave up 6 bases; unmatched junction bases: 11. The DNA for the CDR3 is TGCGCCAGCAGTTCCGGGACTAGCGGGGGGGCCGGATGGGATACGCAGTATTTT. Protein sequence: CASSSGTSGGAGWDTQYF.

The chain couples TRBV18 to TRBJ1-4; 8 nucleotides align to TRBD1. The V segment lost 4 bases and the J segment 0 bases; nucleotides outside the gene matches: 1. The CDR3 is made up of 15 amino acids. The germline V gene has CDR1 KGHSH and CDR2 LQKENI. Here the CDR3 DNA reads TGTGCCAGCTCACAGGACAGGGCAACTAATGAAAAACTGTTTTTT. It yields the protein CASSQDRATNEKLFF.

V gene TRBV14 combines with J gene TRBJ2-7; tentatively, D is TRBD1 (5 bases). CDR3 length: 13 residues. The V end lost 4 bases, the J end lost 3 bases, and 10 bases lay between the germline ends. The germline V gene encodes CDR1 SGHDN and CDR2 FVKESK. The CDR3 here is CASSLRTGYEQYF. CDR3 nucleotide sequence: TGTGCCAGCAGCCTACGAACAGGCTACGAGCAGTACTTC.

The gene calls are TRBV7-9 and TRBJ2-7; no definite D call. The CDR3 is 12 amino acids. Germline CDR1 is SEHNR and CDR2 is FQNEAQ (reference sequence). The V and J ends lost 5 bases and 0 bases respectively, with 5 bases between them. CDR3 sequence: CASSDTSYEQYF. CDR3 nucleotide sequence: TGTGCCAGCAGCGACACCTCCTACGAGCAGTACTTC.

The V gene is TRBV29-1, the J gene TRBJ2-2; 9 positions agree with TRBD1. J gave up 2 bases and V 2 bases, and 12 bases lay outside the gene matches. From germline, CDR1 is SQVTM and CDR2 ANQGSEA. This CDR3 has 18 amino acids. Written as DNA, the CDR3 is TGCAGCGTTGAATTGGACAGGGGTGGAAATTATAACACCGGGGAGCTGTTTTTT. Amino acids: CSVELDRGGNYNTGELFF.

The chain has TRBV27 and TRBJ2-7, with 8 bases aligning to TRBD1. V lost 3 bases, J lost 7 bases, and 5 bases stayed unmatched. Germline V lookup: CDR1 MNHEY, CDR2 SMNVEV (reference sequence). The CDR3 totals 13 residues. This chain's CDR3 is CASSFSGQGEQYF. The CDR3 DNA sequence: TGTGCCAGCAGTTTCAGCGGACAGGGTGAGCAGTACTTC.

This sequence joins TRBV13 and TRBJ1-6; D is ambiguous. CDR3 length: 13 residues. Germline V gene lookup returns CDR1 PRHDT and CDR2 FYEKMQ (reference sequence). Trimming removed 5 bases at V and 14 bases at J, with 16 bases between. CDR3 sequence (DNA): TGTGCCAGCAGCCCTAGCAAACTAGGATCCCTCCACTTT. Its protein is CASSPSKLGSLHF. Together with reference TRBV13 and TRBJ1-6, the CDR3 gives the full variable domain: AAGVIQSPRHLIKEKRETATLKCYPIPRHDTVYWYQQGPGQDPQFLISFYEKMQSDKGSIPDRFSAQQFSDYHSELNMSSLELGDSALYFCASSPSKLGSLHFGNGTRLTVT.

In the case of this clone: The sample contains more than one DNA sequence encoding this CDR3. The chain recombines TRBV10-1 with TRBJ1-2; D not certain. Germline values: CDR1 WNHNN, CDR2 SYGVQD (reference sequence). The CDR3 is made up of 13 amino acids. Deletions cut 0 bases from V and 2 bases from J, with 4 bases between. The CDR3 sequence: CASSESGNYGYTF. As DNA, the CDR3 is TGCGCCAGCAGTGAGTCGGGCAACTATGGCTACACCTTC.